This entry concerns a single T cell receptor (beta chain). This entry is derived from a study of T cell changes during pregnancy in multiple sclerosis. Looked up from germline, CDR1 is SNHLY and CDR2 is FYNNEI. This CDR3 region has 14 residues. Trimming took 7 bases from V and 0 from J, leaving 12 bases between them. Measured with immunoSEQ multiplex PCR; TCRdb has only the in-frame clones, and not every one. The sample consists of fewer than 90,000 clones, just under 95% of them appearing once. The clonotype comes from a female donor in good health, enrolled as a control in a pregnancy study. V and J are TRBV2 and TRBJ1-1; unclear D gene. The starting material was peripheral blood, obtained in the third trimester of pregnancy. This chain's CDR3 is CASMGGQVNTEAFF. The CDR3 DNA sequence: TGTGCCAGCATGGGTGGGCAAGTGAACACTGAAGCTTTCTTT.